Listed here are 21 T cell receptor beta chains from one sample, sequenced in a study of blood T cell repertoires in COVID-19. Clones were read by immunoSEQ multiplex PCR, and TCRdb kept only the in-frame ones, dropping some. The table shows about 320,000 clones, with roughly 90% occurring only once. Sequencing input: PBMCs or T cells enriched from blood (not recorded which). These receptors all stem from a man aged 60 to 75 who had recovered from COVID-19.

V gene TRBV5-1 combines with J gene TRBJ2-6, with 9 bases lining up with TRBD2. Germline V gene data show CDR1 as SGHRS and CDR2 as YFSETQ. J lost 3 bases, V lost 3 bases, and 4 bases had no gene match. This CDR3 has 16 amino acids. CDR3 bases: TGCGCCAGCAGCTCTAGCGGGATGCTTGGGGCCAACGTCCTGACTTTC. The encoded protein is CASSSSGMLGANVLTF. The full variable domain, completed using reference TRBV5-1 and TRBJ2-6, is KAGVTQTPRYLIKTRGQQVTLSCSPISGHRSVSWYQQTPGQGLQFLFEYFSETQRNKGNFPGRFSGRQFSNSRSEMNVSTLELGDSALYLCASSSSGMLGANVLTFGAGSRLTVL.

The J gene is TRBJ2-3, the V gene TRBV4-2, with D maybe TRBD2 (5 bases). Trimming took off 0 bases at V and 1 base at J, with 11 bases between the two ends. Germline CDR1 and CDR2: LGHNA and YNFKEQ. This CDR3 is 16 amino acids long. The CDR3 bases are TGTGCCAGCAGCCAAGATTTTCGGGGTGGCACAGATACGCAGTATTTT. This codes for CASSQDFRGGTDTQYF.

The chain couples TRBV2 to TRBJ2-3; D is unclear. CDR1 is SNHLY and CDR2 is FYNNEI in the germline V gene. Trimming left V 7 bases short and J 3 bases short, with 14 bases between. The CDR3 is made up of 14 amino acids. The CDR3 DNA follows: TGTGCCAGCAAGGCGACCCTCGGGACAGATACGCAGTATTTT. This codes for CASKATLGTDTQYF.

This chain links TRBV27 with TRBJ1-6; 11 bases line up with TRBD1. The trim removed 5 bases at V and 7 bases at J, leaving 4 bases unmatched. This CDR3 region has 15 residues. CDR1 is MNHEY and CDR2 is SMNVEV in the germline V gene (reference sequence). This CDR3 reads CASSPRTGGNSPLHF. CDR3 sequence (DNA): TGTGCCAGCAGTCCCCGGACAGGGGGCAATTCACCCCTCCACTTT.

CDR3: CASSPGPGSYGYTF. For the CDR3, the DNA is TGTGCCAGCTCACCAGGTCCGGGAAGCTATGGCTACACCTTC. J is TRBJ1-2 and V is TRBV18; no reliable D call. Trimming removed 2 bases from V and 4 bases from J, with 11 bases in between. CDR3 length: 14 residues. Looked up from germline, CDR1 is KGHSH and CDR2 is LQKENI. The variable domain in full, with the rest retrieved from reference TRBV18 and TRBJ1-2, is NAGVMQNPRHLVRRRGQEARLRCSPMKGHSHVYWYRQLPEEGLKFMVYLQKENIIDESGMPKERFSAEFPKEGPSILRIQQVVRGDSAAYFCASSPGPGSYGYTFGSGTRLTVV.

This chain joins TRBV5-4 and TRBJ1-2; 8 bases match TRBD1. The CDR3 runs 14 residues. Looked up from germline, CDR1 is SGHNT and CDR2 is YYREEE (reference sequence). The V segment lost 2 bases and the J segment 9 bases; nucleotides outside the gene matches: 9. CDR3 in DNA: TGTGCCAGCAGCTTTGCAGGGGGCGCATCTAGCTACACCTTC. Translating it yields CASSFAGGASSYTF.

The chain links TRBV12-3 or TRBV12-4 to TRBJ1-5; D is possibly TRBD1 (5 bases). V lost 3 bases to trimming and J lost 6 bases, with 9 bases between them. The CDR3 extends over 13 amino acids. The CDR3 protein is CASSFQGGQPQHF. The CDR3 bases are TGTGCCAGCAGTTTCCAGGGAGGTCAGCCCCAGCATTTT.

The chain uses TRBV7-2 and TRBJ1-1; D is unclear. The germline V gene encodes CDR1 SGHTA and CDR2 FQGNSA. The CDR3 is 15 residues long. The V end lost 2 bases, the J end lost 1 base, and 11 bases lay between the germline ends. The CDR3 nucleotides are TGTGCCAGCAGCTTATGGTCAGGCCGGAACACTGAAGCTTTCTTT. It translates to CASSLWSGRNTEAFF.

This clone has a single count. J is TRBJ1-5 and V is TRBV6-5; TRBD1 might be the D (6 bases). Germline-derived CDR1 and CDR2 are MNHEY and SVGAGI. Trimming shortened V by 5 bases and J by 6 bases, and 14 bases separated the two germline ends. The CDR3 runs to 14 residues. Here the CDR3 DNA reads TGTGCCAGCAGTACGGTGGGGGGGCGTCAGCCCCAGCATTTT. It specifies CASSTVGGRQPQHF.

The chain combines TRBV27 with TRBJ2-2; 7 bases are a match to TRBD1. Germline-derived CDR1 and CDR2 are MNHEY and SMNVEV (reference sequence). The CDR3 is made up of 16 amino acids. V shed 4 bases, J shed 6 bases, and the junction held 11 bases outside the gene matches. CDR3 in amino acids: CASSSSAPTGPGELFF. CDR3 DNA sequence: TGTGCCAGCAGTTCATCCGCGCCGACAGGGCCCGGGGAGCTGTTTTTT.

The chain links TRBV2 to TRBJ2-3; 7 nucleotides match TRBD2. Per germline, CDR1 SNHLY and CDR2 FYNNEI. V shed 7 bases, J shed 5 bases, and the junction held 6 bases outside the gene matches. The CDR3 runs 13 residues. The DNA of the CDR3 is TGTGCCAGCATTGCGGGAGTGAGAGATACGCAGTATTTT. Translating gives CASIAGVRDTQYF.

Here the CDR3 reads CASSRSGSRYNEQFF. DNA for the CDR3: TGTGCCAGCAGCCGGAGCGGGAGCCGGTACAATGAGCAGTTCTTC. The rearrangement joins TRBV5-5 to TRBJ2-1; TRBD2 matches at 8 bases. This CDR3 has 15 amino acids. V gave up 4 bases and J gave up 4 bases; unmatched junction bases: 7. Germline assignment: CDR1 SGHKS and CDR2 YYEKEE (reference sequence).

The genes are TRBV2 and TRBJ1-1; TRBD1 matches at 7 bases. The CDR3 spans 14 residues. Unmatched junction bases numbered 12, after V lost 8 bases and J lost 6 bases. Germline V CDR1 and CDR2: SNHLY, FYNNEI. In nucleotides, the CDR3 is TGTGCCAGCCATCCAGCGGAGGGACAGCCTGAAGCTTTCTTT. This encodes CASHPAEGQPEAFF.

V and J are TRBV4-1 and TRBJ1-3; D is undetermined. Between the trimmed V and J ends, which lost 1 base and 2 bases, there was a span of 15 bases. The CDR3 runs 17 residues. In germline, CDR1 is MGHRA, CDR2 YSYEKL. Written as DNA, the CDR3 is TGCGCCAGCAGCCAAGCGGTCTTCGGGTTAACTGGAAACACCATATATTTT. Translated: CASSQAVFGLTGNTIYF.

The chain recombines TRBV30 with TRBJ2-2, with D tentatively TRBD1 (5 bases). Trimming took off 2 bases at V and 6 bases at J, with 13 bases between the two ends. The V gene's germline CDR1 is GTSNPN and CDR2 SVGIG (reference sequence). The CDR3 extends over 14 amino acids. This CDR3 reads CAWSRSLGAGELFF. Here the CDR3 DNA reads TGTGCCTGGAGTCGATCTTTAGGGGCCGGGGAGCTGTTTTTT.

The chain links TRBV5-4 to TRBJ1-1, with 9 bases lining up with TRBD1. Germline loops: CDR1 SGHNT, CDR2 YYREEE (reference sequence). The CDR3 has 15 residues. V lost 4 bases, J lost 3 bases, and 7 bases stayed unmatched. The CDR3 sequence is CASSATGGSDTEAFF. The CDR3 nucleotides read TGTGCCAGCAGCGCTACAGGGGGCTCTGACACTGAAGCTTTCTTT.

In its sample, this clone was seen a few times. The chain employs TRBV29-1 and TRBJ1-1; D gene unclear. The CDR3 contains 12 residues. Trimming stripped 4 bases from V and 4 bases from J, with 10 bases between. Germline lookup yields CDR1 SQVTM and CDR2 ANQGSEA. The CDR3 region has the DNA TGCAGCGTTGTGGCGCGAGGCACTGAAGCTTTCTTT. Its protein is CSVVARGTEAFF. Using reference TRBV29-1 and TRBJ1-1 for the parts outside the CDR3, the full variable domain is SAVISQKPSRDICQRGTSLTIQCQVDSQVTMMFWYRQQPGQSLTLIATANQGSEATYESGFVIDKFPISRPNLTFSTLTVSNMSPEDSSIYLCSVVARGTEAFFGQGTRLTVV.

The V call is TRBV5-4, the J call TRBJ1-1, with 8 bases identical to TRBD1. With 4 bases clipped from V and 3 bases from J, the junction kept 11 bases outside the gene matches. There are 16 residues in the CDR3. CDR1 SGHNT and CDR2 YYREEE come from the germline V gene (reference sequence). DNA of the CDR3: TGTGCCAGCAGCGCTATGCAGGGGGCCGCGGACACTGAAGCTTTCTTT. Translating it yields CASSAMQGAADTEAFF.

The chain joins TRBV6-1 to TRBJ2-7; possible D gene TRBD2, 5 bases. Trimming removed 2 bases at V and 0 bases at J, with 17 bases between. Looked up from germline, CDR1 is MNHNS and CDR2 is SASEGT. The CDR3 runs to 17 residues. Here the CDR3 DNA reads TGTGCCAGCAGTGAATCCCCCCTAGACACTAGCTCCTACGAGCAGTACTTC. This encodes CASSESPLDTSSYEQYF.

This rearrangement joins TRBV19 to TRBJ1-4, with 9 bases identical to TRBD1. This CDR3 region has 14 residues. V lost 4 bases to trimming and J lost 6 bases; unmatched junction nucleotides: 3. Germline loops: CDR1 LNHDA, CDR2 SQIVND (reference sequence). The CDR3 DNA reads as TGTGCCAGTAGTACCGGGACAGGGTATGAAAAACTGTTTTTT. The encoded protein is CASSTGTGYEKLFF.

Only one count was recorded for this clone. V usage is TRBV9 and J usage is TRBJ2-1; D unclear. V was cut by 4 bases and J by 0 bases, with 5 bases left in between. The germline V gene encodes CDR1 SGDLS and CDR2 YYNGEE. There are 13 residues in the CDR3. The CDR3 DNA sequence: TGTGCCAGCAGCCCGAGCTCCTACAATGAGCAGTTCTTC. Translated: CASSPSSYNEQFF.